Below, one T cell receptor (beta chain) is given with its context. Its antigen is undetermined. Per the germline V gene, CDR1 is SQVTM and CDR2 is ANQGSEA. The CDR3 contains 13 residues. Trimming stripped 7 bases from V and 6 bases from J, with 15 bases between. This entry belongs to a study of a mutant IDH1 vaccine in newly diagnosed glioma. Study at large: Therapy received beforehand was radiotherapy, temozolomide, or both, with most patients given both.

Sample time point: baseline, week 1 (first vaccination visit). The treatment: pre-vaccination baseline after standard-of-care therapy. The donors' diagnosis was new WHO grade 3 or 4 astrocytoma that was IDH1-mutant and ATRX-lost. This table comes from immunoSEQ multiplex PCR, and its TCRdb copy is limited to in-frame clones, with some not included. The sample shows tens of thousands of clones, around four fifths of them seen only once. Findings and caveats of the study: Pseudoprogression seemingly bore no relation to changes in top peripheral T cell clonotypes. A vaccine-induced immune response developed in roughly 93% of the patients.

The sample here was PBMCs, taken from a glioma patient treated with radiotherapy, temozolomide or both. The V gene is TRBV29-1, the J gene TRBJ2-2; D is possibly TRBD1 (6 bases). The clonotype comes from a woman aged 45-65 years with glioma. The CDR3 loop is CSAVGGGAGELFF. CDR3 DNA sequence: TGCAGCGCCGTGGGTGGGGGCGCCGGGGAGCTGTTTTTT.